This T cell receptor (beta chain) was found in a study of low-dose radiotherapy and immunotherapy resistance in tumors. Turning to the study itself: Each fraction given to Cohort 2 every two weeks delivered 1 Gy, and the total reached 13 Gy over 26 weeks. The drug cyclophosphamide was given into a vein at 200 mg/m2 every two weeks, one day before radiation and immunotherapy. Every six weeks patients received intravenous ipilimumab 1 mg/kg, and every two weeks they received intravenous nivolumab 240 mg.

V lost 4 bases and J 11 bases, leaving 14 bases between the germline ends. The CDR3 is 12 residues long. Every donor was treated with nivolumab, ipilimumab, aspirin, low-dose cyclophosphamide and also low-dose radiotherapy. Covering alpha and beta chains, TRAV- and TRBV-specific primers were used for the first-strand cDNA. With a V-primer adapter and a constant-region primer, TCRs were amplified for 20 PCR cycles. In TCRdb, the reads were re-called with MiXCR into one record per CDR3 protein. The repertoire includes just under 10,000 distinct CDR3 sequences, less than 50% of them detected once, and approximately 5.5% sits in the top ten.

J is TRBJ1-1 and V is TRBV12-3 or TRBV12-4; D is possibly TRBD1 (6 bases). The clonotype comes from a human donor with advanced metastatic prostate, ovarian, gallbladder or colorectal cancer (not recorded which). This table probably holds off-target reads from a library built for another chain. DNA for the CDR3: TGTGCCAGCAGTTCTACAGGGAGTGGGGCTTTCTTT. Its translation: CASSSTGSGAFF.